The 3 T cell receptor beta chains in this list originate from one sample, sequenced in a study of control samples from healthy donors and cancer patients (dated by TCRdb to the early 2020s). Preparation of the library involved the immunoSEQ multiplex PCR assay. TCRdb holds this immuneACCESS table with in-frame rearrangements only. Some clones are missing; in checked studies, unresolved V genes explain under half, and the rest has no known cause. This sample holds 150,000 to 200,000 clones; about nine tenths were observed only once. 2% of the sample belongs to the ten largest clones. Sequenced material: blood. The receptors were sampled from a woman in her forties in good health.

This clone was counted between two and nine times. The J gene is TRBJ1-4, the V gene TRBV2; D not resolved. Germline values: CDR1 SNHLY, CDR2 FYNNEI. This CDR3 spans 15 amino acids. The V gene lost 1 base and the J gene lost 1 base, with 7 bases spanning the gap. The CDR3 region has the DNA TGTGCCAGCAGTGAAGGGCAGAGAACTAATGAAAAACTGTTTTTT. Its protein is CASSEGQRTNEKLFF.

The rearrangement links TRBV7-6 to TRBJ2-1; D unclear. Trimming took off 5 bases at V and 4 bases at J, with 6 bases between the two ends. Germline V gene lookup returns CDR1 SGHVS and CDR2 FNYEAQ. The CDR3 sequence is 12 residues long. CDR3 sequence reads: CASSRLYNEQFF. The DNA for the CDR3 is TGTGCCAGCAGCCGACTTTACAATGAGCAGTTCTTC.

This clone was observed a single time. CDR3 loop: CASSFGLMEQFF. As DNA, the CDR3 is TGTGCCAGCAGCTTCGGACTCATGGAGCAGTTCTTC. The gene calls are TRBV7-2 and TRBJ2-1; D possibly corresponds to TRBD2 (5 bases). V lost 3 bases to trimming and J lost 10 bases, with 10 bases between them. This CDR3 has 12 amino acids. Germline V gene lookup returns CDR1 SGHTA and CDR2 FQGNSA. The complete variable domain, with remaining parts taken from reference TRBV7-2 and TRBJ2-1, reads GAGVSQSPSNKVTEKGKDVELRCDPISGHTALYWYRQSLGQGLEFLIYFQGNSAPDKSGLPSDRFSAERTGGSVSTLTIQRTQQEDSAVYLCASSFGLMEQFFGPGTRLTVL.